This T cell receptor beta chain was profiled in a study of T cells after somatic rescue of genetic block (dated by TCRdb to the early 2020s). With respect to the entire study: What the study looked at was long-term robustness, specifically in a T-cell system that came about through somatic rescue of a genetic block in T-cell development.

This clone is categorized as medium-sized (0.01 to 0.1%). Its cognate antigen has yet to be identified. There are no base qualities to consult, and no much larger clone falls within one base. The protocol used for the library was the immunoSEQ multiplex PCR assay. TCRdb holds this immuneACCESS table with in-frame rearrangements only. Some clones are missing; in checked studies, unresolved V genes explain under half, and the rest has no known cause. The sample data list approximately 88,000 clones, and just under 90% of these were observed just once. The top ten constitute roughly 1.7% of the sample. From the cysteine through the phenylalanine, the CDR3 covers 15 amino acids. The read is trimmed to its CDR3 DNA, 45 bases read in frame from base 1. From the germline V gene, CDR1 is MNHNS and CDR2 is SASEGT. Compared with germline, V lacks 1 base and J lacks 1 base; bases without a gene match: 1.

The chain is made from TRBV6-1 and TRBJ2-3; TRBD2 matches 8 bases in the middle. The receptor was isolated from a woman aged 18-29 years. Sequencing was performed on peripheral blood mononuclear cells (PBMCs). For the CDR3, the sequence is CASSEEAGGTDTQYF. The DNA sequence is TGTGCCAGCAGTGAAGAAGCGGGGGGCACAGATACGCAGTATTTT.